The 24 T cell receptor beta chains in this list originate from one sample, sequenced in a study of shared clonotypes between healthy human individuals. Using immunoSEQ multiplex PCR, the repertoire was profiled, and TCRdb retains in-frame clones only, with some absent. The top ten hold roughly 0.35% of the sample, which has 1.6 million or so clones, 98% seen once. Sequenced material: naive CD4+ T cells sorted from blood. The subset was: CD45RA+ positively selected. These receptors were taken from a man between 25 and 39 years old in good health.

This clone was picked up one time. The genes are TRBV12-5 and TRBJ2-5; no reliable D call. Trimming took off 5 bases at V and 6 bases at J, with 16 bases between the two ends. The CDR3 is 14 residues long. Germline assignment: CDR1 LGHNT and CDR2 FRNRAP. The CDR3 protein is CASGHVRRAKTQYF. CDR3 DNA: TGTGCTAGTGGTCATGTAAGAAGGGCAAAGACCCAGTACTTC.

The chain carries TRBV6-5 and TRBJ2-7, with D possibly matching TRBD1 (6 bases). Between the trimmed V and J ends, which lost 6 bases and 7 bases, there was a span of 22 bases. The CDR3 loop spans 15 amino acids. CDR1 and CDR2 from the germline V gene are MNHEY and SVGAGI. CDR3: CASSQLQGFSREQYF. Written as DNA, the CDR3 is TGTGCCAGCAGCCAACTACAGGGTTTTTCAAGGGAGCAGTACTTC.

The chain carries TRBV27 and TRBJ1-4; no reliable D call. The CDR3 is 15 residues long. The V gene's germline CDR1 is MNHEY and CDR2 SMNVEV (reference sequence). V lost 3 bases and J lost 0, with 8 bases in between. The CDR3 region has the DNA TGTGCCAGCAGTTTTAGGGCTCCAACTAATGAAAAACTGTTTTTT. This translates into CASSFRAPTNEKLFF.

The rearrangement links TRBV20-1 to TRBJ2-1; D gene unclear. Germline V gives CDR1 DFQATT, CDR2 SNEGSKA (reference sequence). The V gene lost 7 bases and the J gene lost 7 bases, with 11 bases spanning the gap. This CDR3 has 11 amino acids. The CDR3, as DNA: TGCAGTGGCATACACGGGAATGAGCAGTTCTTC. Translation: CSGIHGNEQFF.

V usage is TRBV6-1 and J usage is TRBJ2-3; tentative D call: TRBD2 (6 bases). V was cut by 8 bases and J by 2 bases, with 14 bases left in between. CDR1 is MNHNS, CDR2 SASEGT, per germline. The CDR3 sequence is 14 residues long. As DNA, the CDR3 is TGTGCCAGCGATTGGCGGGGACTCACAGATACGCAGTATTTT. This sequence encodes CASDWRGLTDTQYF.

This clone was observed a single time. CDR3 bases: TGCGCCAGCAGCCAAGAGACCGGGACTACCGGGGAGCTGTTTTTT. Translated, it gives CASSQETGTTGELFF. The V call is TRBV4-3, the J call TRBJ2-2; TRBD2 might be the D (6 bases). Germline V lookup: CDR1 LGHNA, CDR2 YSLEER. This CDR3 comprises 15 residues. Trimming removed 0 bases at V and 5 bases at J, with 10 bases between.

V gene TRBV19 combines with J gene TRBJ2-7, with 9 bases matching TRBD2. Per germline, CDR1 LNHDA and CDR2 SQIVND (reference sequence). V gave up 7 bases and J gave up 6 bases; unmatched junction bases: 16. CDR3 length equals 16 residues. CDR3 in DNA: TGTGCCAGTACCGCCTTCTGGGCTAGCGGGATCCGCGAGCAGTACTTC. This translates into CASTAFWASGIREQYF.

This chain joins TRBV11-2 and TRBJ2-7, with 8 bases fitting TRBD2. This CDR3 is built from 14 residues. V dropped 5 bases and J dropped 1; count of bases not matched to a gene: 4. Germline V gives CDR1 SGHAT, CDR2 FQNNGV. CDR3 sequence (DNA): TGTGCCAGCAGCCATCTAGCGGGTTCCTACGAGCAGTACTTC. This codes for CASSHLAGSYEQYF.

The V call is TRBV7-6, the J call TRBJ2-1; 9 nucleotides match TRBD2. This CDR3 has 15 residues. J was trimmed by 5 bases and V by 3 bases; bases with no gene match: 5. Germline lookup yields CDR1 SGHVS and CDR2 FNYEAQ. The CDR3, as DNA: TGTGCCAGCAGCTTCGGACTAGCGACTCACAATGAGCAGTTCTTC. It encodes CASSFGLATHNEQFF. Full variable domain (remainder filled in from reference TRBV7-6 and TRBJ2-1): GAGVSQSPRYKVTKRGQDVALRCDPISGHVSLYWYRQALGQGPEFLTYFNYEAQQDKSGLPNDRFSAERPEGSISTLTIQRTEQRDSAMYRCASSFGLATHNEQFFGPGTRLTVL.

This clone was observed once. The chain couples TRBV15 to TRBJ1-3; 10 positions agree with TRBD1. This CDR3 contains 18 residues. Losses at the gene ends were 3 bases for V and 3 bases for J; bases not matched to a gene: 11. Germline-derived CDR1 and CDR2 are LNHNV and YYDKDF (reference sequence). The CDR3 coding sequence is TGTGCCACCAGCAGCCGGAACTTCGGGACAGGGGTTGGAAACACCATATATTTT. Amino acids: CATSSRNFGTGVGNTIYF.

V gene TRBV5-1 combines with J gene TRBJ1-4; 7 positions match TRBD1. Unmatched junction bases numbered 8, after V lost 3 bases and J lost 6 bases. CDR3 length: 15 residues. Germline assignment: CDR1 SGHRS and CDR2 YFSETQ. CDR3 sequence reads: CASSSPGRGDEKLFF. Here the CDR3 DNA reads TGCGCCAGCAGCTCGCCGGGCAGGGGGGATGAAAAACTGTTTTTT.

The chain is built from TRBV4-3 and TRBJ2-1, with TRBD1 as a possible D gene (5 bases). Germline V gene lookup returns CDR1 LGHNA and CDR2 YSLEER. The CDR3 extends over 15 amino acids. The V end lost 0 bases, the J end lost 2 bases, and 8 bases lay between the germline ends. The DNA for the CDR3 is TGCGCCAGCAGCCAAGAACAGGATGCCTACAATGAGCAGTTCTTC. It yields the protein CASSQEQDAYNEQFF.

The chain has TRBV5-1 and TRBJ2-2; D gene unclear. V dropped 2 bases and J dropped 2 bases, with 7 bases sitting between them. The CDR3 extends over 14 amino acids. Germline CDR1 SGHRS, CDR2 YFSETQ. The CDR3 bases are TGCGCCAGCAGCTTATTGCAAAACACCGGGGAGCTGTTTTTT. It translates to CASSLLQNTGELFF. Based on the CDR3 plus reference TRBV5-1 and TRBJ2-2, the full variable domain is KAGVTQTPRYLIKTRGQQVTLSCSPISGHRSVSWYQQTPGQGLQFLFEYFSETQRNKGNFPGRFSGRQFSNSRSEMNVSTLELGDSALYLCASSLLQNTGELFFGEGSRLTVL.

This clone was counted a single time. The CDR3 nucleotides read TGTGCCAGCAGCATTGGACAATCAGCCGCCTACGAGCAGTACTTC. Translated: CASSIGQSAAYEQYF. The chain uses TRBV13 and TRBJ2-7, with a possible D match to TRBD1 (5 bases). The ends were cut back, 5 bases at V and 2 bases at J, with 16 bases in the middle. CDR3 length equals 15 residues. CDR1 is PRHDT, CDR2 FYEKMQ, per germline (reference sequence).

This rearrangement joins TRBV5-4 to TRBJ2-3; weak D call: TRBD2 (5 bases). V lost 0 bases and J 0 bases, leaving 11 bases between the germline ends. The germline V gene encodes CDR1 SGHNT and CDR2 YYREEE (reference sequence). This CDR3 comprises 16 residues. This CDR3 reads CASSLVARTSTDTQYF. The CDR3 bases are TGTGCCAGCAGCTTGGTGGCCCGGACTAGCACAGATACGCAGTATTTT.

V gene TRBV4-1 combines with J gene TRBJ2-3; the match to TRBD2 covers 10 bases. V dropped 0 bases and J dropped 6; count of bases not matched to a gene: 3. The CDR3 is 15 amino acids. In germline, CDR1 is MGHRA, CDR2 YSYEKL. In nucleotides, the CDR3 is TGCGCCAGCAGCCAAGAGTTTAGCGGGAGGGATACGCAGTATTTT. Translated, it gives CASSQEFSGRDTQYF.

V usage is TRBV11-2 and J usage is TRBJ1-3; D remains ambiguous. The CDR3 spans 14 residues. V gave up 2 bases and J gave up 0 bases, with 5 bases separating them. The germline CDR1 and CDR2 sequences are SGHAT and FQNNGV. CDR3 nucleotide sequence: TGTGCCAGCAGCTTAATGTACTCTGGAAACACCATATATTTT. Protein product: CASSLMYSGNTIYF. Variable domain in full (rest from reference TRBV11-2 and TRBJ1-3): EAGVAQSPRYKIIEKRQSVAFWCNPISGHATLYWYQQILGQGPKLLIQFQNNGVVDDSQLPKDRFSAERLKGVDSTLKIQPAKLEDSAVYLCASSLMYSGNTIYFGEGSWLTVV.

This clone was detected only once. The J gene is TRBJ2-5, the V gene TRBV14; either TRBD1 or TRBD2 may fit D (5 bases each). CDR1 and CDR2 from the germline V gene are SGHDN and FVKESK. V gave up 0 bases and J gave up 4 bases, with 12 bases separating them. The CDR3 spans 15 residues. In DNA form, the CDR3 reads TGTGCCAGCAGCCAAGAATGGGGGTTAGGAGAGACCCAGTACTTC. It codes for CASSQEWGLGETQYF.

The chain links TRBV7-9 to TRBJ2-6, with D hard to call. This CDR3 contains 14 residues. Trimming removed 1 base from V and 2 bases from J, with 3 bases in between. The germline V gene has CDR1 SEHNR and CDR2 FQNEAQ (reference sequence). This chain's CDR3 is CASSLGAGANVLTF. CDR3 nucleotide sequence: TGTGCCAGCAGCTTAGGGGCTGGGGCCAACGTCCTGACTTTC.

The chain joins TRBV7-9 to TRBJ2-7; D unresolved. This CDR3 comprises 14 residues. V lost 1 base, J lost 7 bases, and 14 bases lay in between. The germline V gene encodes CDR1 SEHNR and CDR2 FQNEAQ (reference sequence). The CDR3 nucleotides read TGTGCCAGCAGCTTAGTAGGGCGACGAGAGGAGCAGTACTTC. Residues: CASSLVGRREEQYF.

The genes are TRBV19 and TRBJ2-2; tentatively, D is TRBD1 or TRBD2 (5 bases each). CDR1 LNHDA and CDR2 SQIVND come from the germline V gene (reference sequence). V gave up 3 bases and J gave up 4 bases, with 15 bases separating them. This CDR3 spans 16 amino acids. The CDR3 region is CASSMGPRTLTGELFF. Here the CDR3 DNA reads TGTGCCAGTAGTATGGGACCCAGGACACTCACCGGGGAGCTGTTTTTT. The variable domain in full, with the rest retrieved from reference TRBV19 and TRBJ2-2, is DGGITQSPKYLFRKEGQNVTLSCEQNLNHDAMYWYRQDPGQGLRLIYYSQIVNDFQKGDIAEGYSVSREKKESFPLTVTSAQKNPTAFYLCASSMGPRTLTGELFFGEGSRLTVL.

The chain combines TRBV11-2 with TRBJ2-3, with 8 bases aligning to TRBD1. The CDR3 is 15 residues long. J gave up 4 bases and V 3 bases, and 6 bases lay outside the gene matches. CDR1 and CDR2 (germline): SGHAT, FQNNGV. Here the CDR3 DNA reads TGTGCCAGCAGCTTTGAACAGGGGGTACCAGATACGCAGTATTTT. Translating gives CASSFEQGVPDTQYF.

V usage is TRBV7-9 and J usage is TRBJ2-7; possibly TRBD2 for D (5 bases). The germline V gene has CDR1 SEHNR and CDR2 FQNEAQ (reference sequence). CDR3 length equals 11 residues. V shed 3 bases and J shed 6 bases, with 6 bases lying between them. The CDR3 coding sequence is TGTGCCAGCAGCTTCGGAGGCGAGCAGTACTTC. Protein sequence: CASSFGGEQYF.

This rearrangement joins TRBV27 to TRBJ2-7, with no clear D. V dropped 8 bases and J dropped 3 bases, with 20 bases sitting between them. The length of the CDR3 is 15 residues. Per germline, CDR1 MNHEY and CDR2 SMNVEV (reference sequence). CDR3 protein: CASAPAVGNRYEQYF. In DNA form, the CDR3 reads TGTGCCAGCGCCCCCGCGGTCGGAAACCGCTACGAGCAGTACTTC.